The entry that follows covers one T cell receptor (beta chain) sequence. The sample is drawn from a study of blood T cells in healthy people across ages. With a J-beta primer mix and a sample-barcoded 5' primer, a second PCR ran roughly 6 to 12 cycles. TCRdb processed the 5' RACE reads anew with MiXCR; each CDR3 protein has one entry. This sample has about 2 million distinct CDR3 sequences, with around 48% found just once. Trimming cost V 2 bases and J 6 bases, with 13 bases left between them. The CDR3 is 14 residues long. Germline lookup yields CDR1 MDHEN and CDR2 SYDVKM. The receptor comes from a woman aged 40 to 50 in good health. The chain uses TRBV28 and TRBJ1-2; D not certain. The sequencing input was blood. CDR3 amino acids: CASSLVAGRHGYTF. CDR3 coding DNA: TGTGCCAGCAGTTTAGTGGCCGGAAGACATGGCTACACCTTC.